The following is a T cell receptor (beta chain) sequence with its context. Antigen specificity is unknown. A universal primer site was created by template switching, with the cDNA bearing unique molecular identifiers. TCRdb passed the 5' RACE reads through MiXCR, listing each CDR3 protein once. The sample records around 670,000 distinct CDR3 sequences, around 5.7% being singletons. These data come from a study of identical twins. Study conclusions and caveats: Low generation-probability sequences were in excess among twin-shared out-of-frame alpha sequences.

The sequenced sample consisted of naive T cells sorted from blood. The TCR originated in a man in his late teens or twenties in good health.

The CDR3 protein is CASFSRDITYEQYF. The CDR3, as DNA: TGTGCCAGCTTCTCTCGGGACATCACCTACGAGCAGTACTTC. This chain joins TRBV2 and TRBJ2-7; D possibly corresponds to TRBD1 (6 bases). There are 14 residues in the CDR3. The V end lost 8 bases, the J end lost 2 bases, and 16 bases lay between the germline ends. Germline lookup yields CDR1 SNHLY and CDR2 FYNNEI.